Below, 3 T cell receptor beta chains from the same sample are listed, as sequenced in a study of cytomegalovirus exposure and HLA in healthy donors. The primer mix had 60 Vbeta and 13 Jbeta primers. Repertoires were generated with immunoSEQ multiplex PCR, while TCRdb's copy carries only in-frame clones and drops some. The table lists 150,000 to 200,000 clones, roughly 77% of them singletons. The sample taken for sequencing was PBMCs. The receptor set was obtained from a man aged 18-30 years in good health and CMV-seropositive.

This chain joins TRBV5-6 and TRBJ1-2; D possibly corresponds to TRBD1 (6 bases). The V end lost 6 bases, the J end lost 8 bases, and 17 bases lay between the germline ends. This CDR3 region has 13 residues. The V gene's germline CDR1 is SGHDT and CDR2 YYEEEE. The CDR3, as DNA: TGTGCCAGCACTAGGGGGGGGGCAGAGGGCTACACCTTC. Its translation is CASTRGGAEGYTF.

This chain connects TRBV21-1 to TRBJ2-3; the table's D call, TRBD2, was not checked against the DNA. TRBV21-1 is a recognized pseudogene. The CDR3 totals 19 residues. Here the CDR3 DNA reads TGTGCCAGCCGCACAGGGCTAGCGGGAGGCCGCTGGAGCAGGGATACGCAGTATTTT. It codes for CASRTGLAGGRWSRDTQYF.

The chain couples TRBV27 to TRBJ2-5, with 10 nucleotides matching TRBD2. The germline gives CDR1 MNHEY, CDR2 SMNVEV (reference sequence). This CDR3 is 13 amino acids long. V was pared by 5 bases and J by 5 bases, with 2 bases of the junction left unmatched. CDR3 residues: CASSKREGETQYF. The DNA of the CDR3 is TGTGCCAGCAGTAAGCGGGAGGGGGAGACCCAGTACTTC.